A single sample gave rise to the 19 T cell receptor beta chains below, sequenced in a study of blood T cell repertoires in COVID-19. Assay: immunoSEQ multiplex PCR; the TCRdb copy retains only in-frame clones and omits some. Among nearly 250,000 clones listed, more than 80% were seen once. The sequenced material came from PBMCs or T cells enriched from blood (not recorded which). Receptors originate from a man between 50 and 59 years old who had been exposed to COVID-19.

V usage is TRBV18 and J usage is TRBJ2-7, with 8 bases that match TRBD1. With V trimmed by 4 bases and J by 1 base, 9 bases remained unmatched. Germline V gene data show CDR1 as KGHSH and CDR2 as LQKENI. The CDR3 totals 16 residues. CDR3 DNA: TGTGCCAGCTCACACCCAGGAGGGACAGGATCCTACGAGCAGTACTTC. Protein: CASSHPGGTGSYEQYF.

The V gene is TRBV28, the J gene TRBJ1-5; TRBD1 might be the D (5 bases). V lost 4 bases, J lost 6 bases, and 16 bases lay in between. CDR1 and CDR2 from the germline V gene are MDHEN and SYDVKM. The CDR3 has 15 residues. CDR3 nucleotides: TGTGCCAGCAGTTCCGGCGGGGGACGGGGTCAGCCCCAGCATTTT. This codes for CASSSGGGRGQPQHF.

J is TRBJ1-1 and V is TRBV6-5, with TRBD1 as a possible D gene (6 bases). Germline V gene lookup returns CDR1 MNHEY and CDR2 SVGAGI. CDR3 length equals 15 residues. Trimming took off 0 bases at V and 3 bases at J, with 11 bases between the two ends. The CDR3, as DNA: TGTGCCAGCAGTTACTCGAGACAGGCGTACACTGAAGCTTTCTTT. Residues: CASSYSRQAYTEAFF.

The rearrangement joins TRBV12-3 or TRBV12-4 to TRBJ1-2; D unresolved. V gave up 2 bases and J gave up 8 bases, with 9 bases separating them. The CDR3 is 12 residues long. The CDR3, as DNA: TGTGCCAGCAGTTTAATCCGAGGCGGCTACACCTTC. Translating it yields CASSLIRGGYTF.

The chain employs TRBV30 and TRBJ1-2; D is unclear. This CDR3 has 12 residues. Germline-derived CDR1 and CDR2 are GTSNPN and SVGIG (reference sequence). Trimming cost V 3 bases and J 4 bases, with 9 bases left between them. In DNA form, the CDR3 reads TGTGCCTGGAGAAATACGGTCTATGGCTACACCTTC. It yields the protein CAWRNTVYGYTF.

This clone has a single count. This chain uses TRBV7-2 with TRBJ2-7, with unresolved D. The CDR3 runs to 13 residues. Germline V lookup: CDR1 SGHTA, CDR2 FQGNSA. Trimming removed 5 bases from V and 6 bases from J, with 14 bases in between. As DNA, the CDR3 is TGTGCCAGCAGCCCACGATCCGCGAGCGAGCAGTACTTC. Translation gives CASSPRSASEQYF.

Concerning this clone: The same CDR3 arises from other DNA sequences in this sample as well. The chain has TRBV5-1 and TRBJ1-2, with D maybe TRBD1 (5 bases). CDR1 SGHRS and CDR2 YFSETQ come from the germline V gene. V was pared by 0 bases and J by 2 bases, with 8 bases between. The CDR3 covers 14 residues. CDR3 in DNA: TGCGCCAGCAGCTTGGGGCAGGGCAACTATGGCTACACCTTC. Translation gives CASSLGQGNYGYTF.

V and J are TRBV11-2 and TRBJ1-1; the D gene is possibly TRBD1 (6 bases). V lost 3 bases, J lost 1 base, and 9 bases lay in between. Germline-derived CDR1 and CDR2 are SGHAT and FQNNGV. The CDR3 sequence is 14 residues long. The CDR3: CASSFLTGNTEAFF. The DNA of the CDR3 is TGTGCCAGCAGCTTCCTGACAGGGAACACTGAAGCTTTCTTT.

The rearrangement links TRBV10-3 to TRBJ2-3, with 13 bases matching TRBD2. The CDR3 runs to 16 residues. V lost 9 bases to trimming and J lost 1 base; unmatched junction nucleotides: 7. Germline V gene sequence: CDR1 ENHRY, CDR2 SYGVKD. The CDR3 DNA sequence: TGTGCCATACTAGCGGGAGGGCCGACGGGCACAGATACGCAGTATTTT. Translating it yields CAILAGGPTGTDTQYF.

This chain connects TRBV24-1 to TRBJ1-5; no clear D gene. CDR1 and CDR2 (germline): KGHDR, SFDVKD. The CDR3 has 13 residues. Trimming took off 2 bases at V and 6 bases at J, with 7 bases between the two ends. CDR3 nucleotides: TGTGCCACCAGTGATTCAGAGGGTCAGCCCCAGCATTTT. This sequence encodes CATSDSEGQPQHF.

J is TRBJ2-1 and V is TRBV11-2, with D possibly matching TRBD1 (6 bases). The CDR3 spans 16 residues. V lost 4 bases and J lost 2, with 15 bases in between. The germline gives CDR1 SGHAT, CDR2 FQNNGV. The CDR3 DNA reads as TGTGCCAGCAGCTCCGTTTATGGACAGACCTACAATGAGCAGTTCTTC. Its translation is CASSSVYGQTYNEQFF.

The chain is built from TRBV7-3 and TRBJ1-2; 9 positions match TRBD1. The V gene end was trimmed by 5 bases and the J gene end by 0 bases; junction bases not matched to a gene: 4. Germline-derived CDR1 and CDR2 are SGHTA and FQGTGA. This CDR3 is built from 15 residues. In DNA form, the CDR3 reads TGTGCCAGCAGCCCTGGGACAGGGACTAACTATGGCTACACCTTC. Translated: CASSPGTGTNYGYTF.

This chain connects TRBV2 to TRBJ1-2; maybe TRBD1 (6 bases). Germline V gene lookup returns CDR1 SNHLY and CDR2 FYNNEI. The V gene lost 5 bases and the J gene lost 6 bases, with 16 bases spanning the gap. There are 14 residues in the CDR3. This CDR3 is CASSFSGGLNGYTF. The DNA for the CDR3 is TGTGCCAGCAGTTTCTCGGGGGGGCTTAATGGCTACACCTTC.

V gene TRBV25-1 combines with J gene TRBJ1-5, with 9 bases that match TRBD1. This CDR3 contains 15 residues. V was clipped by 4 bases and J by 5 bases; unmatched bases: 6. Germline V CDR1 and CDR2: MGHDK, SYGVNS. CDR3 sequence: CASSVGTGLHQPQHF. DNA of the CDR3: TGTGCCAGCAGTGTCGGGACAGGGTTGCATCAGCCCCAGCATTTT.

The rearrangement uses TRBV15 and TRBJ1-4, with D tentatively TRBD1 (5 bases). The CDR3 has 15 amino acids. CDR1 and CDR2 (germline): LNHNV, YYDKDF (reference sequence). Trimming removed 5 bases from V and 5 bases from J, with 15 bases in between. CDR3 DNA: TGTGCCACCAGCCCTAGACAGCAGTTCAATGAAAAACTGTTTTTT. The encoded protein is CATSPRQQFNEKLFF.

The chain joins TRBV5-1 to TRBJ1-1; no clear D gene. The CDR3 runs 12 residues. Germline CDR1 and CDR2: SGHRS and YFSETQ. V lost 5 bases and J 6 bases, leaving 11 bases between the germline ends. The CDR3 here is CASRNSGSEAFF. The CDR3 DNA reads as TGCGCCAGCAGAAACAGTGGATCTGAAGCTTTCTTT.

The chain recombines TRBV19 with TRBJ2-1; no clear D gene. Germline V lookup: CDR1 LNHDA, CDR2 SQIVND (reference sequence). The CDR3 spans 14 residues. Trimming cost V 9 bases and J 0 bases, with 12 bases left between them. In nucleotides, the CDR3 is TGTGCCAGCCATGCTGAGAGCTCCTACAATGAGCAGTTCTTC. It yields the protein CASHAESSYNEQFF.

J is TRBJ1-2 and V is TRBV6-5; D not resolved. Germline values: CDR1 MNHEY, CDR2 SVGAGI. CDR3 length: 13 amino acids. The V gene lost 4 bases and the J gene lost 8 bases, with 14 bases spanning the gap. CDR3 sequence (DNA): TGTGCCAGCAGTTGGATAGATGAGGAGGGCTACACCTTC. This encodes CASSWIDEEGYTF.

The V call is TRBV2, the J call TRBJ1-2; TRBD1 matches at 7 bases. V trimming: 8 bases; J trimming: 4 bases; junction bases outside the gene matches: 4. This CDR3 contains 12 residues. Germline CDR1 is SNHLY and CDR2 is FYNNEI. CDR3 nucleotides: TGTGCCAGCCTCCGGGACAGCTATGGCTACACCTTC. Protein: CASLRDSYGYTF.